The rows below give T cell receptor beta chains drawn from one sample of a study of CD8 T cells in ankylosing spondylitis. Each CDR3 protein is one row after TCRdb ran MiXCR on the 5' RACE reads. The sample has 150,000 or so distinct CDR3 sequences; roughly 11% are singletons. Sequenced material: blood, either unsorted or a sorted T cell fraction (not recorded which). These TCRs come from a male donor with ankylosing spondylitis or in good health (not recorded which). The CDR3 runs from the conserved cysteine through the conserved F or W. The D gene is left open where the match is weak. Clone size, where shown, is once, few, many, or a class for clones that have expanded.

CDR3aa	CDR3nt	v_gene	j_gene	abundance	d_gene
CASRLDSGTTGTQYF	TGTGCAAGTCGCTTGGATTCCGGGACCACGGGGACCCAGTACTTC	TRBV12-2	TRBJ2-5	NA	NA
CASSLAQGIGYTF	TGTGCCAGCAGTCTCGCACAGGGCATAGGCTACACCTTC	TRBV12-3/TRBV12-4	TRBJ1-2	many	NA
CASSRGTSGPQTDTQYF	TGCGCCAGCAGCCGCGGGACTAGCGGACCCCAGACGGATACGCAGTATTTT	TRBV4-3	TRBJ2-3	few	TRBD2
CASSDKGVFDEQFF	TGTGCCAGCAGTGATAAGGGGGTTTTTGATGAGCAGTTCTTC	TRBV25-1	TRBJ2-1	NA	NA
CASSLKGRDQTQYF	TGTGCCAGCAGTTTAAAAGGCAGGGATCAGACCCAGTACTTC	TRBV28	TRBJ2-5	NA	NA
CASSQVELQETQYF	TGCGCCAGCAGCCAAGTCGAACTCCAAGAGACCCAGTACTTC	TRBV4-1	TRBJ2-5	NA	NA
CASTPRLGRGGYTF	TGTGCCAGCACTCCCCGCTTGGGGCGGGGGGGCTACACCTTC	TRBV28	TRBJ1-2	many	NA
CASSTEGSRGGYTF	TGCGCCAGCAGCACGGAAGGTTCAAGGGGTGGCTACACCTTC	TRBV5-1	TRBJ1-2	many	NA
CASSLTGKEVDQPQHF	TGTGCCAGCAGCTTGACAGGGAAGGAAGTAGATCAGCCCCAGCATTTT	TRBV7-8	TRBJ1-5	many	TRBD1
CASSLDLASGNTGELFF	TGCGCCAGCAGCTTGGACCTCGCGTCCGGGAACACCGGGGAGCTGTTTTTT	TRBV5-1	TRBJ2-2	many	NA
CASSAQNYGYTF	TGTGCCAGTAGTGCCCAGAACTATGGCTACACCTTC	TRBV19	TRBJ1-2	few	NA
CSVEERGPGLRNTIYF	TGCAGCGTTGAAGAAAGGGGACCAGGCTTGAGAAACACCATATATTTT	TRBV29-1	TRBJ1-3	many	NA
CASRLNLGVRVGYTF	TGTGCCAGCAGACTTAATTTGGGGGTGAGGGTTGGCTACACCTTC	TRBV6-1	TRBJ1-2	few	NA
CASSQELGLNTDTQYF	TGTGCCAGCAGCCAAGAGCTGGGACTAAACACAGATACGCAGTATTTT	TRBV14	TRBJ2-3	many	TRBD2
CASSRRAGGSAGELFF	TGTGCCAGCAGTCGACGGGCGGGGGGGTCGGCCGGGGAGCTGTTTTTT	TRBV3-1	TRBJ2-2	many	TRBD2
CASSPRPRAYEQYF	TGTGCCAGCAGTCCTCGACCGAGAGCCTACGAGCAGTACTTC	TRBV27	TRBJ2-7	few	NA
CASYRDSYNSPLHF	TGTGCCAGTTACCGGGACAGCTATAATTCACCCCTCCACTTT	TRBV5-6	TRBJ1-6	few	TRBD1
CASSKPGGLDYEAEKLFF	TGTGCCAGCAGCAAGCCAGGGGGCCTTGATTATGAGGCCGAAAAACTGTTTTTT	TRBV21-1	TRBJ1-4	many	NA
CASSSHGAQPAFF	TGTGCCAGCAGCTCCCACGGGGCTCAACCAGCTTTCTTT	TRBV11-2	TRBJ1-1	NA	NA
CASSLDGVTGNTIYF	TGCGCCAGCAGCTTGGATGGGGTCACTGGAAACACCATATATTTT	TRBV5-1	TRBJ1-3	many	NA
CASSPSGNTEAFF	TGTGCCAGCTCACCGAGTGGGAACACTGAAGCTTTCTTT	TRBV18	TRBJ1-1	many	NA
CASSTTSENYNEQFF	TGCGCCAGCAGCACGACTAGCGAGAACTACAATGAGCAGTTCTTC	TRBV5-1	TRBJ2-1	many	TRBD2
CASSSLGRGTVAKNIQYF	TGTGCCAGTAGTAGCCTAGGCAGGGGGACGGTGGCCAAAAACATTCAGTACTTC	TRBV19	TRBJ2-4	few	TRBD1
CASTPRERAGEAFF	TGTGCCAGCACCCCGCGAGAAAGGGCAGGTGAAGCTTTCTTT	TRBV3-1	TRBJ1-1	NA	NA
CSAREDSGRSSYNEQFF	TGCAGTGCTAGAGAAGATAGCGGGCGAAGCTCCTACAATGAGCAGTTCTTC	TRBV20-1	TRBJ2-1	many	TRBD2
CASKISGGDTQYF	TGCGCCAGCAAAATTAGCGGTGGAGATACGCAGTATTTT	TRBV10-2	TRBJ2-3	many	NA
CASSQDREENTEAFF	TGCGCCAGCAGCCAAGATCGCGAGGAGAACACTGAAGCTTTCTTT	TRBV4-3	TRBJ1-1	many	NA
CASSLGGRSFNEAFF	TGTGCCAGCAGCTTAGGCGGGCGGAGTTTTAATGAAGCTTTCTTT	TRBV7-8	TRBJ1-1	NA	NA
CASSPRQADGNTEAFF	TGTGCCAGCTCACCACGCCAGGCCGACGGGAACACTGAAGCTTTCTTT	TRBV18	TRBJ1-1	many	NA
CSVAEQRNEKLFF	TGCAGCGTTGCCGAACAGCGTAATGAAAAACTGTTTTTT	TRBV29-1	TRBJ1-4	many	NA
CASSRRNEKLFF	TGTGCCAGCAGTCGCCGGAATGAAAAACTGTTTTTT	TRBV27	TRBJ1-4	many	NA
CASTPGGQNTEAFF	TGTGCCAGCACCCCCGGAGGGCAGAACACTGAAGCTTTCTTT	TRBV12-3/TRBV12-4	TRBJ1-1	many	NA
CASSFRGSPLRGTQYF	TGTGCCAGCAGTTTCCGGGGCAGCCCCTTAAGGGGTACGCAGTATTTT	TRBV12-3/TRBV12-4	TRBJ2-3	NA	NA
CASSSGARGGRDNEQFF	TGCGCCAGCAGCTCGGGGGCACGGGGGGGCCGGGACAATGAGCAGTTCTTC	TRBV5-1	TRBJ2-1	NA	TRBD2
CASSLSLGSTDTQYF	TGTGCCAGCAGCTTGTCGCTAGGTAGCACAGATACGCAGTATTTT	TRBV5-4	TRBJ2-3	many	NA
CASSYIRTGGGETQYF	TGTGCCAGCAGTTACATCCGTACAGGGGGTGGCGAGACCCAGTACTTC	TRBV6-5	TRBJ2-5	many	TRBD1
CASSRGGGQILSYNEQFF	TGTGCCAGTAGCAGGGGGGGCGGGCAGATCCTTTCCTACAATGAGCAGTTCTTC	TRBV19	TRBJ2-1	few	NA
CASSIEGTGNSPLHF	TGTGCCAGTAGTATAGAGGGGACGGGGAATTCACCCCTCCACTTT	TRBV19	TRBJ1-6	NA	NA
CASSRGQGRVHNEQFF	TGTGCCAGTAGCCGTGGACAGGGGAGGGTCCACAATGAGCAGTTCTTC	TRBV19	TRBJ2-1	many	TRBD1